This T cell receptor beta chain was identified in a study of T cells after somatic rescue of genetic block. After removal of 4 bases from V and 1 base from J, the junction contained 14 bases not matched to a gene. CDR1 is SGHDT, CDR2 YYEEEE, per germline. The CDR3 runs 18 residues. Repertoires were generated with immunoSEQ multiplex PCR, while TCRdb's copy carries only in-frame clones and drops some. Among 70,000 or so clones listed, 92% were seen once. The TCR sequence derives from a man in his forties. The specimen was peripheral blood mononuclear cells (PBMCs). The chain uses TRBV5-6 and TRBJ2-7; 10 nucleotides align to TRBD2. In nucleotides, the CDR3 is TGTGCCAGCAGCAAAACCCAGCTAGCGGGGGCCCTATCCTACGAGCAGTACTTC. Translating gives CASSKTQLAGALSYEQYF.